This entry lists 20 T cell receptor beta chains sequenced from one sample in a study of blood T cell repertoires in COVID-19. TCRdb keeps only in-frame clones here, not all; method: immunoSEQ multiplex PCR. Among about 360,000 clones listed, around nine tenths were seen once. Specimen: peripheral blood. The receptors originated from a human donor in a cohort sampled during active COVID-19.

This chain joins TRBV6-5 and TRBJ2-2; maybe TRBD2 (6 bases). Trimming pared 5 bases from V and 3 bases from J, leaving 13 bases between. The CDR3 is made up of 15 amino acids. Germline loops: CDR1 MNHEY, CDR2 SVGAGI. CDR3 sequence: CASSLLGEDTGELFF. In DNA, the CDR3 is TGTGCCAGCAGTCTGCTGGGGGAGGACACCGGGGAGCTGTTTTTT.

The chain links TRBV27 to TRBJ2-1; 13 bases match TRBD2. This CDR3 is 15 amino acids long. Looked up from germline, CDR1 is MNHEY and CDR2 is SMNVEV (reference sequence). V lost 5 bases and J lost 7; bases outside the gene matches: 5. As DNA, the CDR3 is TGTGCCAGCAGTCTACTAGCGGGAGGGCCAAATGAGCAGTTCTTC. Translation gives CASSLLAGGPNEQFF.

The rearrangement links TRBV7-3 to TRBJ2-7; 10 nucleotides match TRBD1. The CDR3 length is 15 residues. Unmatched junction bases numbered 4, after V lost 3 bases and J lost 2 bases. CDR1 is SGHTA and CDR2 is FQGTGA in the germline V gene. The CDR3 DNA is TGTGCCAGCAGCTTCGGGACAGGGGTGGCCTACGAGCAGTACTTC. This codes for CASSFGTGVAYEQYF.

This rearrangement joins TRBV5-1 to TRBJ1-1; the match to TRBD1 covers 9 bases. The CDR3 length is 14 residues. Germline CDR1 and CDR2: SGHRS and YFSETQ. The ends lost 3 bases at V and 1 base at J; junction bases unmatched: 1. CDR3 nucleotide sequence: TGCGCCAGCAGCTGGACAGGGGCGAACACTGAAGCTTTCTTT. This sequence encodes CASSWTGANTEAFF.

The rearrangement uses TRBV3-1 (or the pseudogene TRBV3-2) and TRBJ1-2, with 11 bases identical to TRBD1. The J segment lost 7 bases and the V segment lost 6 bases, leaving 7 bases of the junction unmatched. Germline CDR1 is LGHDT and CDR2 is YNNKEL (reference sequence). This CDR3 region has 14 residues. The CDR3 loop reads CASRGTGGEAGYTF. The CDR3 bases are TGTGCCAGCAGAGGGACAGGGGGGGAAGCTGGCTACACCTTC.

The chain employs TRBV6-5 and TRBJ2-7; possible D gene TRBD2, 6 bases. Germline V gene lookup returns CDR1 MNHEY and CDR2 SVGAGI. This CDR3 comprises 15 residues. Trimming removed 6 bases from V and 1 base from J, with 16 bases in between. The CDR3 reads CASSVFAGMSYEQYF. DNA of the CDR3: TGTGCCAGCAGCGTCTTTGCGGGGATGTCCTACGAGCAGTACTTC.

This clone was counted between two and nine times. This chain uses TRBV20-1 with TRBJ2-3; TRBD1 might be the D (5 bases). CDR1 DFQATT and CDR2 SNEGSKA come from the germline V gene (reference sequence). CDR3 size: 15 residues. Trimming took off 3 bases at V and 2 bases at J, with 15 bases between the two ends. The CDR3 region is CSASDSQGSTDTQYF. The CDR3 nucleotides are TGCAGTGCTAGTGATTCCCAGGGATCCACAGATACGCAGTATTTT.

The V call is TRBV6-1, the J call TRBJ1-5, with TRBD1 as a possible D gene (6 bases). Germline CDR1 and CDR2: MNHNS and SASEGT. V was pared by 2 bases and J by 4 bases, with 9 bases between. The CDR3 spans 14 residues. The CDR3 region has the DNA TGTGCCAGCAGTGAATCCCAGGGGAATCAGCCCCAGCATTTT. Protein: CASSESQGNQPQHF.

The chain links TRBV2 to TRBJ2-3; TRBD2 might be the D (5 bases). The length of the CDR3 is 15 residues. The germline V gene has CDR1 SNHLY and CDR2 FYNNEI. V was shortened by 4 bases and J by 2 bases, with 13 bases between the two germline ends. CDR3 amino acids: CASSATRTHTDTQYF. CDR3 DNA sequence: TGTGCCAGCAGTGCAACTAGGACCCACACAGATACGCAGTATTTT.

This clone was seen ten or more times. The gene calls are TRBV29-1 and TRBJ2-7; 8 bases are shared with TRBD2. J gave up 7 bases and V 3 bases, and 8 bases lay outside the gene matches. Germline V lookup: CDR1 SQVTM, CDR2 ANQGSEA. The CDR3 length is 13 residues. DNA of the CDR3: TGCAGCGTTGAGTTGTCCGCGGGGGGAGAGCAGTACTTC. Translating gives CSVELSAGGEQYF.

The CDR3 spells CASSEIIWLNTEAFF. DNA for the CDR3: TGTGCCAGCAGTGAAATAATCTGGCTGAACACTGAAGCTTTCTTT. V is TRBV6-1 and J is TRBJ1-1; D is unclear. CDR1 is MNHNS and CDR2 is SASEGT in the germline V gene. The V end was cut by 2 bases, the J end by 0 bases, with 10 bases between. This CDR3 is built from 15 residues.

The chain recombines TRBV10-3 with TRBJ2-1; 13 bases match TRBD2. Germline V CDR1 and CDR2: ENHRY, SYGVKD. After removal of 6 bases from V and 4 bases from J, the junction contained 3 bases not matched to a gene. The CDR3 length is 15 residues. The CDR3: CAISPGLAGYNEQFF. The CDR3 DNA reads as TGTGCCATCAGCCCGGGACTAGCGGGGTACAATGAGCAGTTCTTC.

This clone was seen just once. The CDR3 coding sequence is TGCGCCAGCAGCTTGTTTGCAGGGGCAGGGGAAGAGACCCAGTACTTC. It is translated as CASSLFAGAGEETQYF. The rearrangement links TRBV5-1 to TRBJ2-5, with D perhaps matching TRBD1 (6 bases). V gave up 1 base and J gave up 3 bases, with 16 bases separating them. Germline CDR1 and CDR2: SGHRS and YFSETQ. The length of the CDR3 is 16 residues.

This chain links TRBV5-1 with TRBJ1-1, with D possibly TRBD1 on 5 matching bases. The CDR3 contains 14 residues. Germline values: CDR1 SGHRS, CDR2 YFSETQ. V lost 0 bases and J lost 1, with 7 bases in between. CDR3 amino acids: CASSLARENTEAFF. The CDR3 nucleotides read TGCGCCAGCAGCTTGGCCAGGGAGAACACTGAAGCTTTCTTT.

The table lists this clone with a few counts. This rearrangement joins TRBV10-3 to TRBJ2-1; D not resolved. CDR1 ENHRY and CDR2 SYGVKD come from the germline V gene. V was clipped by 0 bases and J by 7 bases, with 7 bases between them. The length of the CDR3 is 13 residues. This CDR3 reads CAISESRENEQFF. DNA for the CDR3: TGTGCCATCAGTGAGTCACGAGAAAATGAGCAGTTCTTC.

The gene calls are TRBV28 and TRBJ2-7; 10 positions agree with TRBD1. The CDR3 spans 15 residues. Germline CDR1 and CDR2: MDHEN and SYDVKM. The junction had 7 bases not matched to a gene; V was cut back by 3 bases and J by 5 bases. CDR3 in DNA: TGTGCCAGCAGTTTTGTAGGGGACAGGGGCCACGAGCAGTACTTC. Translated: CASSFVGDRGHEQYF.

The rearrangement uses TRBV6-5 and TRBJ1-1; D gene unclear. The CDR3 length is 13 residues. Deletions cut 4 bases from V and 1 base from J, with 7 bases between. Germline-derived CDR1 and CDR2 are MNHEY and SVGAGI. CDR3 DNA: TGTGCCAGCAGTTTCTTTAGGAACACTGAAGCTTTCTTT. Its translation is CASSFFRNTEAFF.

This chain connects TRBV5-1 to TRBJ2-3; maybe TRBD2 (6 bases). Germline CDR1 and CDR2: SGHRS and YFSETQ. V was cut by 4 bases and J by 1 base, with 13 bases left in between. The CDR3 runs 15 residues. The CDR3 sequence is CASSPWRGGTDTQYF. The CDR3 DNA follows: TGCGCCAGCAGCCCGTGGAGGGGCGGCACAGATACGCAGTATTTT.

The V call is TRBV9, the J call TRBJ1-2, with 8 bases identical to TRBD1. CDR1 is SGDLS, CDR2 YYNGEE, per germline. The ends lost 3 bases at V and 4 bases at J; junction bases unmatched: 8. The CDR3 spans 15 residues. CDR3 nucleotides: TGTGCCAGCAGCGCCCAGGGGGCTAGGGCCTATGGCTACACCTTC. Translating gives CASSAQGARAYGYTF.

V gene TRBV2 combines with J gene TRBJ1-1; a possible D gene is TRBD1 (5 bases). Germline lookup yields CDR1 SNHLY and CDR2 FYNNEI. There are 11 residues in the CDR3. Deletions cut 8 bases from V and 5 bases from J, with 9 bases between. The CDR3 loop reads CASYRGTEAFF. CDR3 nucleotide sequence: TGTGCCAGCTATAGGGGAACTGAAGCTTTCTTT. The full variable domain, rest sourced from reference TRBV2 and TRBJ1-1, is EPEVTQTPSHQVTQMGQEVILRCVPISNHLYFYWYRQILGQKVEFLVSFYNNEISEKSEIFDDQFSVERPDGSNFTLKIRSTKLEDSAMYFCASYRGTEAFFGQGTRLTVV.